This TCR beta chain appears in the sequencing data of a study of cytomegalovirus exposure and HLA in healthy donors. A note on this clone: The antigen is undetermined.

Study conclusions and caveats: Later on, an analysis showed TCR association rates differing by HLA locus, with DRB1 the most and HLA-C the fewest.

This CDR3 comprises 16 residues. With V trimmed by 3 bases and J by 2 bases, 10 bases remained unmatched. Germline loops: CDR1 SGHNT, CDR2 YYREEE (reference sequence). In the PCR, 60 Vbeta and 13 Jbeta primers were used. Generated by immunoSEQ multiplex PCR, the TCRdb table keeps only in-frame clones and is missing some. The data show 110,000 to 150,000 clones, roughly four fifths seen once. This chain joins TRBV5-4 and TRBJ1-1, with TRBD1 matching over 7 bases. The TCR originated in a woman aged 40 to 50 in good health and CMV-seronegative. Sequenced: PBMCs. The CDR3 here is CASSSPTGVVNTEAFF. The CDR3, as DNA: TGTGCCAGCAGCTCACCCACAGGGGTAGTAAACACTGAAGCTTTCTTT.